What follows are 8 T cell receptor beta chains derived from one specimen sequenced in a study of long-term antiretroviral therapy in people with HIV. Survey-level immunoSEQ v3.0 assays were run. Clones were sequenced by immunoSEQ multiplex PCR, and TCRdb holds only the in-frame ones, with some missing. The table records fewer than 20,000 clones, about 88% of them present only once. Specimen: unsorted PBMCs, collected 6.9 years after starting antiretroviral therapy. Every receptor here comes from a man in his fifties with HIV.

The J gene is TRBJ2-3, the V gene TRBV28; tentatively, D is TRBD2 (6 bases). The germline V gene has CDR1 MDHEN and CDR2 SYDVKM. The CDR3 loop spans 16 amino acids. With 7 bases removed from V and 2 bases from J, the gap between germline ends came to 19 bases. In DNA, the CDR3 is TGTGCCAGCACATTACGGAGGGGCCGGTACACAGATACGCAGTATTTT. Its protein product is CASTLRRGRYTDTQYF.

In DNA form, the CDR3 reads TGTGCCAGCAGCTCCGGGGCGGGAGTAACTCCCGGGGAGCTGTTTTTT. Translation gives CASSSGAGVTPGELFF. This chain connects TRBV5-4 to TRBJ2-2; 7 nucleotides line up with TRBD2. The ends lost 3 bases at V and 6 bases at J; junction bases unmatched: 11. The length of the CDR3 is 16 residues. CDR1 and CDR2 from the germline V gene are SGHNT and YYREEE (reference sequence).

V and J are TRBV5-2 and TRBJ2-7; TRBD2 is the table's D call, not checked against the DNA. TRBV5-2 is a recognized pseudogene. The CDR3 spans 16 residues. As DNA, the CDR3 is TGTGCCAGCAGCGACGGACTAGCGGGAAACTCCTACGAGCAGTACTTC. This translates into CASSDGLAGNSYEQYF.

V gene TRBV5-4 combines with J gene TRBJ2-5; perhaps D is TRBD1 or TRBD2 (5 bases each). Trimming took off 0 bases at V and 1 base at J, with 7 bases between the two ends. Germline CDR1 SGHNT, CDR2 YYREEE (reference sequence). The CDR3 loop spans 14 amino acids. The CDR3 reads CASSLAGTQETQYF. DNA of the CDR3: TGTGCCAGCAGCTTGGCCGGGACCCAAGAGACCCAGTACTTC.

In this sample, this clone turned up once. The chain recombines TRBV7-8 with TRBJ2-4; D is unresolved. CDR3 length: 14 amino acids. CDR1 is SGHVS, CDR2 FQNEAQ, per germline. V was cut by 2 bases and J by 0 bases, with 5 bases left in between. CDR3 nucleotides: TGTGCCAGCAGCTTATCTTTAGCCAAAAACATTCAGTACTTC. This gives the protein CASSLSLAKNIQYF. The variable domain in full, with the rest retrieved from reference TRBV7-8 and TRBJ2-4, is GAGVSQSPRYKVAKRGQDVALRCDPISGHVSLFWYQQALGQGPEFLTYFQNEAQLDKSGLPSDRFFAERPEGSVSTLKIQRTQQEDSAVYLCASSLSLAKNIQYFGAGTRLSVL.

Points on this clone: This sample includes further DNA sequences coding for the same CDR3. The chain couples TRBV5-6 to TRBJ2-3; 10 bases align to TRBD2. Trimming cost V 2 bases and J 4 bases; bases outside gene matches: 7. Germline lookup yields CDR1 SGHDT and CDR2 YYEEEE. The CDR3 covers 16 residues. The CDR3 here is CASSLTSGMRADTQYF. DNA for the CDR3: TGTGCCAGCAGCTTAACTAGCGGGATGAGGGCAGATACGCAGTATTTT.

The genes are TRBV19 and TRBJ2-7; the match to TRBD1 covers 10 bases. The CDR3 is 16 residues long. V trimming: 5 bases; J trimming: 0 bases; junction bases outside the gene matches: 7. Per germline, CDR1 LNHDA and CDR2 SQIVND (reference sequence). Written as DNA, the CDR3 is TGTGCCAGTAGTTCGCCCCGGACAGGGGGCTCCTACGAGCAGTACTTC. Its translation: CASSSPRTGGSYEQYF.

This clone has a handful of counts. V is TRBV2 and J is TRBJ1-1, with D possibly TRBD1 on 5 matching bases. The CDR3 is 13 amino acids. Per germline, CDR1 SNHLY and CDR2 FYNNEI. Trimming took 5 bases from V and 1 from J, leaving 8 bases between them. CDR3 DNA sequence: TGTGCCAGCAGTCGGGACCAGAACACTGAAGCTTTCTTT. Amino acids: CASSRDQNTEAFF. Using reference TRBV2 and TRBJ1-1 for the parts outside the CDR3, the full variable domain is EPEVTQTPSHQVTQMGQEVILRCVPISNHLYFYWYRQILGQKVEFLVSFYNNEISEKSEIFDDQFSVERPDGSNFTLKIRSTKLEDSAMYFCASSRDQNTEAFFGQGTRLTVV.